These T cell receptor beta chains were read from a single sample in a study of T cell responses to AZD1222 COVID-19 vaccine. The data were produced by immunoSEQ multiplex PCR, yet TCRdb's version contains in-frame clones alone and is incomplete. This sample has some 96,000 clones, with around 90% found just once. The sample was peripheral blood, taken on day 0 of AZD1222 vaccination. The receptors stem from an adult in good health. CDR3s include the opening cysteine and the closing phenylalanine or tryptophan. The order of the fields is D gene, V gene, J gene, clone size, CDR3 DNA, CDR3 protein. The D gene is left open where the match is weak. Clone size appears in some rows only: once, few, many, or a class for an expanded clone.

-,TRBV2,TRBJ1-2,-,TGTGCCAGCAGTGAAATAAACTATGGCTACACCTTC,CASSEINYGYTF
-,TRBV27,TRBJ1-5,-,TGTGCCAGCAGTACGCTCGGGGGATACAATCAGCCCCAGCATTTT,CASSTLGGYNQPQHF
TRBD2,TRBV7-8,TRBJ2-7,-,TGTGCCAGCAGCGACGGGACTAGAGCACCCTACGAGCAGTACTTC,CASSDGTRAPYEQYF
TRBD2,TRBV5-8,TRBJ2-1,once,TGTGCCACTTCGACTAGCGGGACTTACAATGAGCAGTTCTTC,CATSTSGTYNEQFF
TRBD1,TRBV28,TRBJ2-7,-,TGTGCCAGCAGTTCCCCACTTTCCGGGACAGGGTCCTACGAGCAGTACTTC,CASSSPLSGTGSYEQYF
TRBD1,TRBV28,TRBJ2-7,-,TGTGCCAGCAGTTCAAAAGACAGGGTTTTGGTCGAGCAGTACTTC,CASSSKDRVLVEQYF
-,TRBV11-2,TRBJ1-5,once,TGTGCCAGCAGCCCTGGGGGTAGGGTAGGCGGTCAGCCCCAGCATTTT,CASSPGGRVGGQPQHF
-,TRBV10-3,TRBJ2-1,-,TGTGCCATCAGTGAGTCTGACAGAAACAATGAGCAGTTCTTC,CAISESDRNNEQFF
-,TRBV29-1,TRBJ1-2,-,TGCAGCGTTGACTCGGGGGGCTACACCTTC,CSVDSGGYTF
-,TRBV4-1,TRBJ1-2,-,TGCGCCAGCAGCCACTACCGGGCCGCCTATGGCTACACCTTC,CASSHYRAAYGYTF
-,TRBV10-2,TRBJ2-4,once,TGCGCCAGCACCCTGGGTCTGGGAAACATTCAGTACTTC,CASTLGLGNIQYF
-,TRBV7-6,TRBJ1-3,-,TGTGCCAGCAGCTTAAGGTCTGACCCATCCTCTGGAAACACCATATATTTT,CASSLRSDPSSGNTIYF
TRBD1,TRBV11-2,TRBJ1-1,-,TGTGCCAGCAGCTCGCGGACAGGATTGAACACTGAAGCTTTCTTT,CASSSRTGLNTEAFF
-,TRBV10-3,TRBJ1-2,few,TGTGCCATCCACCGGTCGGGCCACACGGGCTATGGCTACACCTTC,CAIHRSGHTGYGYTF
-,TRBV19,TRBJ2-7,-,TGTGCCTCGAAGGGGGCCTACGAGCAGTACTTC,CASKGAYEQYF